This is a list of T cell receptor beta chains from one sample in a study of cytomegalovirus exposure and HLA in healthy donors. The table came from immunoSEQ multiplex PCR; TCRdb's copy has only in-frame clones and leaves some out. The data hold 120,000 to 150,000 clones, with about three fifths observed a single time. Sequencing was done on a sample of PBMCs. These receptors were taken from a woman aged 25 to 39 in good health and CMV-seropositive. Each CDR3 is given with its conserved first and last residue. A D gene is named only where the DNA matches it firmly. Where a row states a size, it is once, few, many or the class of an expanded clone; other rows omit it.

>NA|TRBD1|TRBJ2-1|TRBV11-1
CASSLSGGARNEQFF
TGTGCCAGCAGCTTATCAGGGGGCGCGAGGAATGAGCAGTTCTTC
>NA|NA|TRBJ2-7|TRBV5-6
CASSLLASEQYF
TGTGCCAGCAGCTTGCTAGCCTCCGAGCAGTACTTC
>once|NA|TRBJ2-7|TRBV27
CASSLAGRGQYF
TGTGCCAGCAGTTTAGCGGGAAGGGGTCAGTACTTC
>NA|TRBD2|TRBJ2-3|TRBV5-1
CASSLGPSGGSADTQYF
TGCGCCAGCAGCTTGGGTCCTAGCGGGGGGTCGGCAGATACGCAGTATTTT
>NA|TRBD2|TRBJ2-2|TRBV27
CASSSKGLAGEVDTGELFF
TGTGCCAGCAGTTCGAAAGGACTAGCGGGAGAGGTGGACACCGGGGAGCTGTTTTTT
>NA|NA|TRBJ2-6|TRBV13
CASTGVGASGANVLTF
TGTGCCAGCACCGGTGTCGGAGCCTCTGGGGCCAACGTCCTGACTTTC
>few|NA|TRBJ2-7|TRBV5-4
CASSSVVDEQYF
TGTGCCAGCAGCTCTGTAGTGGACGAGCAGTACTTC
>few|NA|TRBJ1-2|TRBV19
CASSIRFSAGTTGGYTF
TGTGCCAGTAGTATAAGGTTCAGTGCAGGAACTACGGGAGGCTACACCTTC
>NA|NA|TRBJ2-1|TRBV5-4
CASSTGGHSYNEQFF
TGTGCCAGCAGTACCGGGGGGCACTCCTACAATGAGCAGTTCTTC
>NA|TRBD1|TRBJ1-2|TRBV29-1
CSVVQGARGYYGYTF
TGCAGCGTTGTTCAGGGGGCGCGGGGTTACTATGGCTACACCTTC
>NA|TRBD2|TRBJ2-6|TRBV29-1
CSVSLAGVSSGANVLTF
TGCAGCGTCTCCCTAGCGGGGGTGAGCTCTGGGGCCAACGTCCTGACTTTC
>NA|TRBD2|TRBJ2-5|TRBV9
CASSRSGTETQYF
TGTGCCAGCAGCCGAAGCGGGACGGAGACCCAGTACTTC
>few|NA|TRBJ2-1|TRBV19
CASSIPGQHEQFF
TGTGCCAGTAGTATCCCAGGCCAGCATGAGCAGTTCTTC
>NA|NA|TRBJ1-2|TRBV7-9
CSSSLPGKSYTF
TGTTCCAGCAGCTTACCGGGGAAGAGCTACACCTTC
>NA|NA|TRBJ2-1|TRBV15
CATSRTTINEQFF
TGTGCCACCAGTCGAACGACTATCAATGAGCAGTTCTTC
>few|NA|TRBJ2-1|TRBV7-2
CASSSGLAAYNEQFF
TGTGCCAGCAGTTCAGGATTAGCGGCCTACAATGAGCAGTTCTTC
>NA|NA|TRBJ2-5|TRBV11-3
CASSSLETQYF
TGTGCCAGCAGCTCCCTAGAGACCCAGTACTTC
>NA|TRBD2|TRBJ2-7|TRBV7-8
CASSFGTRFYEQYF
TGTGCCAGCAGCTTCGGGACTAGATTCTACGAGCAGTACTTC
>NA|NA|TRBJ1-2|TRBV6-5
CASSPTGNYGYTF
TGTGCCAGCAGTCCGACAGGAAACTATGGCTACACCTTC
>NA|NA|TRBJ1-1|TRBV19
CASSISYTEAFF
TGTGCCAGTAGTATTTCCTACACTGAAGCTTTCTTT
>NA|NA|TRBJ1-1|TRBV27
CASGRWNTEAFF
TGTGCCAGCGGGCGCTGGAACACTGAAGCTTTCTTT
>NA|TRBD2|TRBJ2-3|TRBV10-3
CAISAGLAGRYSTDTQYF
TGTGCCATCAGTGCGGGACTAGCGGGGCGGTATAGCACAGATACGCAGTATTTT
>NA|NA|TRBJ1-5|TRBV2
CASNAINQPQHF
TGTGCCAGCAACGCTATCAATCAGCCCCAGCATTTT